Included here is one TCR beta chain sequence, with context. Antigen unknown. With UMI labels, 5' RACE was used to prepare the TRB cDNA libraries. TCRdb reprocessed the 5' RACE reads, keeping one entry per CDR3 protein, no DNA. The sample yields 130,000 or so distinct CDR3 sequences, of which the top ten take up approximately 0.4%. This specimen comes from a study of CXCR3-negative and CXCR3-positive naive CD8 T cells. The study, taken as a whole, reports: Greater hydrophobicity was found in TRB CDR3s of CXCR3-positive naive cells than of CXCR3-negative naive cells.

The germline gives CDR1 MGHRA, CDR2 YSYEKL. This CDR3 is built from 17 residues. The receptor was derived from a human donor in good health. Some clones in this sample may be carry-over from other donors' samples. The sequenced sample was naive CXCR3+ CD8+ T cells from blood. As to subset: CD45RO-CCR7+CD27+CD95- naive CD8+ T cells expressing CXCR3 (TNR3+). The chain links TRBV4-1 to TRBJ1-2; TCRdb lists TRBD1, though no DNA is available to test this call. The CDR3 spells CASSQGNQDPSGYGYTF.